The 30 T cell receptor beta chains in this list originate from one sample, sequenced in a study of regulatory T cells in long-lasting Graves disease listed by TCRdb under 2021. The library was built by means of multiplex PCR. The sequencer listed for this sample is Illumina HiSeq 4000. iRepertoire HTBI primers and Arm-PCR amplification of CDR3 regions were used to construct TCR beta libraries. TCRdb trimmed the raw reads at Q25, called clones with MiXCR and kept productive beta chains. Rows matching on CDR3 protein sequence are summarized as one entry with the most common DNA and genes. In this sample the table shows 420,000 or so distinct CDR3 sequences, roughly 15% of which occur a single time. 20% to 25% of the sample goes to the ten largest clones. The time point label on this specimen signifies: newly diagnosed GD, antithyroid drugs for less than 3 months. For both TCR sequencing and RNA sequencing, RNA was extracted from PBMCs using TRIzol.

Another study also made use of these data, one on T cells in Graves' hyperthyroidism and ophthalmopathy.

Sequenced material: peripheral blood mononuclear cells (PBMCs), taken at new diagnosis, from a patient treated with antithyroid drugs. The receptors derive from a woman aged 18-29 years with Graves disease. Donor details come from another sample of the same person, matched by shared clones.

Only a few counts were recorded for this clonotype. The chain employs TRBV4-1 and TRBJ2-2; 7 bases align to TRBD1. The germline CDR1 and CDR2 sequences are MGHRA and YSYEKL. With 0 bases clipped from V and 4 bases from J, the junction kept 8 bases outside the gene matches. The CDR3 covers 17 residues. The CDR3 protein is CASSQDRQGIFTGELFF. In nucleotides, the CDR3 is TGCGCCAGCAGCCAAGACAGACAGGGCATCTTCACCGGGGAGCTGTTTTTT.

This chain links TRBV20-1 with TRBJ2-7; TRBD1 aligns across 11 bases. CDR3 length: 14 amino acids. Germline V gene data show CDR1 as DFQATT and CDR2 as SNEGSKA (reference sequence). Trimming at V came to 4 bases and at J to 4 bases, leaving 6 bases not matched to a gene. The CDR3 region has the DNA TGCAGTGCTACACGGACAGGGGGCGTATACGAGCAGTACTTC. Amino acids: CSATRTGGVYEQYF.

Regarding this clonotype: A read error is possible here, since a much larger clone lies one base away. J is TRBJ2-3 and V is TRBV6-1; 11 bases are a match to TRBD2. This CDR3 is 14 amino acids long. The V gene's germline CDR1 is MNHNS and CDR2 SASEGT. CDR3 sequence reads: CVSSGLAGGDTQYF. DNA of the CDR3: TGTGTCAGCAGTGGGCTAGCGGGAGGAGATACGCAGTATTTT.

A remark on this clonotype: Mismatch with germline at one junction end may stem from a read error. The rearrangement links TRBV6-2 or TRBV6-3 to TRBJ2-3, with 9 bases aligning to TRBD1. The V gene's germline CDR1 is MNHEY and CDR2 SVGEGT. This CDR3 spans 15 amino acids. CDR3 nucleotide sequence: TGTGCCAGCAGTGAGAGGGACAGGGCGACAGGTACGCAGTATTTT. This gives the protein CASSERDRATGTQYF.

The J gene is TRBJ1-1, the V gene TRBV20-1, with D possibly matching TRBD1 (6 bases). Trimming took off 1 base at V and 1 base at J, with 13 bases between the two ends. The germline V gene has CDR1 DFQATT and CDR2 SNEGSKA (reference sequence). The CDR3 is made up of 15 amino acids. Written as DNA, the CDR3 is TGCAGTGCTAGAGGTCGCGGGGGGGCGAACACTGAAGCTTTCTTT. It encodes CSARGRGGANTEAFF.

This clonotype has a count of ten or more. J is TRBJ2-5 and V is TRBV7-8, with TRBD2 as a possible D gene (7 bases). Germline loops: CDR1 SGHVS, CDR2 FQNEAQ. With 3 bases removed from V and 2 bases from J, the gap between germline ends came to 16 bases. The CDR3 contains 16 residues. Here the CDR3 reads CASSFAVAGAQETQYF. CDR3 in DNA: TGTGCCAGCAGCTTCGCGGTTGCGGGGGCTCAAGAGACCCAGTACTTC.

This chain joins TRBV11-2 and TRBJ2-2; 7 nucleotides align to TRBD2. J was trimmed by 0 bases and V by 5 bases; bases with no gene match: 6. The CDR3 consists of 16 residues. CDR1 is SGHAT, CDR2 FQNNGV, per germline. The CDR3 is CASSQSGAANTGELFF. The CDR3 DNA sequence: TGTGCCAGCAGCCAAAGCGGGGCGGCGAACACCGGGGAGCTGTTTTTT.

This clonotype showed up many times. V usage is TRBV28 and J usage is TRBJ2-3, with D unclear. This CDR3 region has 12 residues. Trimming shortened V by 3 bases and J by 11 bases, and 12 bases separated the two germline ends. In germline, CDR1 is MDHEN, CDR2 SYDVKM. The CDR3 nucleotides read TGTGCCAGCAGTTTCACCCCAAATATGCAGTATTTT. Translated: CASSFTPNMQYF.

This clonotype was picked up many times. This chain uses TRBV2 with TRBJ2-7; 7 nucleotides agree with TRBD1. Germline trimming cut 4 bases from V and 2 bases from J; bases unmatched to any gene: 14. The CDR3 runs 17 residues. CDR1 and CDR2 from the germline V gene are SNHLY and FYNNEI. In nucleotides, the CDR3 is TGTGCCAGCAGTGTTGCCCGGGACAGAAAAACAACCTACGAGCAGTACTTC. This codes for CASSVARDRKTTYEQYF.

In this sample, this clonotype turned up many times. The chain combines TRBV28 with TRBJ1-2; D is ambiguous. The CDR3 runs 14 residues. V shed 2 bases and J shed 10 bases, with 17 bases lying between them. CDR1 and CDR2 from the germline V gene are MDHEN and SYDVKM. CDR3 region: CASSLNSPKPSYTF. CDR3 coding DNA: TGTGCCAGCAGTTTAAACAGCCCTAAACCCTCCTACACCTTC.

This clonotype was detected many times. The chain combines TRBV20-1 with TRBJ2-3; D remains unclear. Trimming removed 1 base at V and 0 bases at J, with 8 bases between. The CDR3 has 14 residues. Germline V gives CDR1 DFQATT, CDR2 SNEGSKA (reference sequence). The chain's CDR3 is CSARGGDSTDTQYF. As DNA, the CDR3 is TGCAGTGCTAGAGGCGGCGACAGCACAGATACGCAGTATTTT.

This clonotype was detected ten times or more. J is TRBJ2-7 and V is TRBV7-3, with D possibly being TRBD2 (6 bases). The ends were cut back, 6 bases at V and 4 bases at J, with 19 bases in the middle. Germline lookup yields CDR1 SGHTA and CDR2 FQGTGA. This CDR3 region has 15 residues. The CDR3 DNA follows: TGTGCCAGCAGTAATGCACCGGGACTCCAATACGAGCAGTACTTC. Amino acids: CASSNAPGLQYEQYF.

The genes are TRBV12-3 or TRBV12-4 and TRBJ2-7, with 7 nucleotides matching TRBD2. Trimming took 6 bases from V and 2 from J; bases not matched to a gene: 10. The CDR3 loop spans 15 amino acids. The CDR3 nucleotides are TGTGCCAGCAGGGAGAGCGGGACCTCTCCCTACGAGCAGTACTTC. It codes for CASRESGTSPYEQYF.

Concerning this clonotype itself: This may stem from a read error, because a much larger clone lies one nucleotide away. This rearrangement joins TRBV15 to TRBJ2-1; TRBD2 matches 13 bases. CDR3 size: 19 residues. The germline V gene has CDR1 LNHNV and CDR2 YYDKDF (reference sequence). The ends lost 4 bases at V and 5 bases at J; junction bases unmatched: 14. CDR3 coding DNA: TGTGCCACCAGCAAGGACGAACTAGCGGGAGGGCAGGTAGACAATGAGCAGTTCTTC. Translated, it gives CATSKDELAGGQVDNEQFF.

This clonotype was seen a few times. The chain uses TRBV20-1 and TRBJ2-4; no clear D. The V end lost 5 bases, the J end lost 1 base, and 12 bases lay between the germline ends. Germline V gene data show CDR1 as DFQATT and CDR2 as SNEGSKA (reference sequence). The CDR3 runs to 14 residues. CDR3 sequence (DNA): TGCAGTGCTTTGCGTACTCGGGCCAAAAACATTCAGTACTTC. Its translation is CSALRTRAKNIQYF.

In its sample, this clonotype was seen many times. The J gene is TRBJ2-7, the V gene TRBV28; 7 bases agree with TRBD1. V was pared by 5 bases and J by 5 bases, with 0 bases of the junction left unmatched. Germline V gene data show CDR1 as MDHEN and CDR2 as SYDVKM. The length of the CDR3 is 11 residues. The CDR3 here is CASSTGDEQYF. The CDR3 bases are TGTGCCAGCAGTACAGGGGACGAGCAGTACTTC.

The chain recombines TRBV28 with TRBJ1-5; TRBD1 aligns across 10 bases. The CDR3 extends over 16 amino acids. Germline CDR1 is MDHEN and CDR2 is SYDVKM. V trimming: 8 bases; J trimming: 5 bases; junction bases outside the gene matches: 12. The CDR3 protein is CASRRGGQGRYQPQHF. The DNA for the CDR3 is TGTGCCAGCCGAAGGGGGGGACAGGGGAGGTATCAGCCCCAGCATTTT. Filled out from reference TRBV28 and TRBJ1-5, the complete variable domain reads DVKVTQSSRYLVKRTGEKVFLECVQDMDHENMFWYRQDPGLGLRLIYFSYDVKMKEKGDIPEGYSVSREKKERFSLILESASTNQTSMYLCASRRGGQGRYQPQHFGDGTRLSIL.

This clonotype has ten or more counts. The CDR3 sequence is CASKNNPTSTDTQYF. The CDR3 bases are TGTGCCAGCAAAAATAACCCAACTAGCACAGATACGCAGTATTTT. The V gene is TRBV28, the J gene TRBJ2-3, with D uncertain. The V gene lost 7 bases and the J gene lost 0 bases, with 14 bases spanning the gap. The V gene's germline CDR1 is MDHEN and CDR2 SYDVKM. The CDR3 contains 15 residues.

The chain carries TRBV4-1 and TRBJ2-7; 8 bases are a match to TRBD2. V lost 5 bases, J lost 4 bases, and 10 bases stayed unmatched. Germline lookup yields CDR1 MGHRA and CDR2 YSYEKL. The CDR3 runs to 15 residues. DNA of the CDR3: TGCGCCAGCAGCGCGCGGGGGGAAGCGAATTACGAGCAGTACTTC. Protein sequence: CASSARGEANYEQYF.

This clonotype was detected a few times. CDR3 residues: CASSLEGFGDTQYF. The CDR3 nucleotides are TGCGCCAGCAGCTTGGAGGGCTTTGGAGATACGCAGTATTTT. The chain combines TRBV5-1 with TRBJ2-3; D is ambiguous. Trimming stripped 0 bases from V and 5 bases from J, with 10 bases between. CDR3 length: 14 residues. Per the germline V gene, CDR1 is SGHRS and CDR2 is YFSETQ.

A note on this clonotype: This may be a read error: a much more frequent sequence differs by one nucleotide. V usage is TRBV20-1 and J usage is TRBJ1-2; D ambiguous. V lost 3 bases and J lost 5, with 16 bases in between. The CDR3 loop spans 14 amino acids. Germline CDR1 reads DFQATT; CDR2 reads SNEGSKA (reference sequence). CDR3: CSASSNGTVYGYTF. CDR3 in DNA: TGCAGTGCTAGTAGCAACGGAACCGTTTATGGCTACACCTTC.

V is TRBV28 and J is TRBJ1-6; TRBD1 matches 8 bases. The CDR3 is 14 residues long. Germline trimming cut 10 bases from V and 6 bases from J; bases unmatched to any gene: 8. The germline V gene has CDR1 MDHEN and CDR2 SYDVKM. The CDR3, as DNA: TGTGCCACCAATGACAGGGGAAGTAATTCACCCCTCCACTTT. Translating gives CATNDRGSNSPLHF.

This clonotype appeared many times. V is TRBV5-1 and J is TRBJ2-3, with TRBD1 matching over 7 bases. Germline loops: CDR1 SGHRS, CDR2 YFSETQ. The CDR3 extends over 16 amino acids. V lost 1 base and J lost 2; bases outside the gene matches: 7. CDR3 loop: CASSLPKGQSTDTQYF. The DNA of the CDR3 is TGCGCCAGCAGCTTGCCTAAGGGACAGTCCACAGATACGCAGTATTTT. Variable domain in full (rest from reference TRBV5-1 and TRBJ2-3): KAGVTQTPRYLIKTRGQQVTLSCSPISGHRSVSWYQQTPGQGLQFLFEYFSETQRNKGNFPGRFSGRQFSNSRSEMNVSTLELGDSALYLCASSLPKGQSTDTQYFGPGTRLTVL.

In this sample, this clonotype turned up a few times. V is TRBV28 and J is TRBJ1-5; D may be TRBD1 (5 bases). V gave up 3 bases and J gave up 5 bases, with 14 bases separating them. Germline V gives CDR1 MDHEN, CDR2 SYDVKM. The length of the CDR3 is 15 residues. CDR3 sequence (DNA): TGTGCCAGCAGTTTTCGCGGGGCGGGGGATCAGCCCCAGCATTTT. This gives the protein CASSFRGAGDQPQHF.

This clonotype was picked up many times. This chain connects TRBV5-1 to TRBJ2-1; 11 positions agree with TRBD2. The V segment lost 4 bases and the J segment 7 bases; nucleotides outside the gene matches: 13. CDR3 size: 17 residues. CDR1 and CDR2 from the germline V gene are SGHRS and YFSETQ. Written as DNA, the CDR3 is TGCGCCAGCAGCCCGCCGACTAGCGGGACCAATCCTAATGAGCAGTTCTTC. Translating gives CASSPPTSGTNPNEQFF.

This clonotype was recorded many times. V gene TRBV28 combines with J gene TRBJ1-6; D is perhaps TRBD1 (5 bases). The CDR3 covers 15 residues. Germline V lookup: CDR1 MDHEN, CDR2 SYDVKM. Trimming left V 4 bases short and J 10 bases short, with 17 bases between. The CDR3 nucleotides read TGTGCCAGCAGTTCACACGGGACCGCTCGGTCACCCCTCCACTTT. Translated, it gives CASSSHGTARSPLHF.

This chain links TRBV29-1 with TRBJ1-1; TRBD1 matches at 7 bases. Germline lookup yields CDR1 SQVTM and CDR2 ANQGSEA. This CDR3 comprises 14 residues. V lost 7 bases, J lost 1 base, and 9 bases stayed unmatched. The CDR3 nucleotides are TGCAGCGCCGGGCAGGGACAGACGAACACTGAAGCTTTCTTT. Protein sequence: CSAGQGQTNTEAFF. Filled out from reference TRBV29-1 and TRBJ1-1, the complete variable domain reads SAVISQKPSRDICQRGTSLTIQCQVDSQVTMMFWYRQQPGQSLTLIATANQGSEATYESGFVIDKFPISRPNLTFSTLTVSNMSPEDSSIYLCSAGQGQTNTEAFFGQGTRLTVV.

This clonotype was counted a few times. The chain recombines TRBV6-1 with TRBJ2-3, with TRBD2 matching 7 bases. The trim removed 6 bases at V and 0 bases at J, leaving 3 bases unmatched. The CDR3 extends over 14 amino acids. Germline V lookup: CDR1 MNHNS, CDR2 SASEGT. CDR3 nucleotides: TGTGCCAGCAGGTCTAGCGGAAGCACAGATACGCAGTATTTT. Translating it yields CASRSSGSTDTQYF.

At least ten counts were recorded for this clonotype. CDR3 nucleotides: TGTGCCAGCAGCTTCGAGGGTAAGAACACTGAAGCTTTCTTT. Translated, it gives CASSFEGKNTEAFF. The chain uses TRBV7-8 and TRBJ1-1, with no clear D. From germline, CDR1 is SGHVS and CDR2 FQNEAQ. V was trimmed by 3 bases and J by 1 base, leaving 9 bases between them. The CDR3 has 14 amino acids.

This clonotype was observed a few times. Sequence at one end of the junction differs from germline and may be a read error. The rearrangement uses TRBV2 and TRBJ2-1, with TRBD2 as a possible D gene (5 bases). The CDR3 length is 20 residues. Germline-derived CDR1 and CDR2 are SNHLY and FYNNEI. The CDR3 spells CAGSEPTDPGSWPRMNEQFF. Here the CDR3 DNA reads TGTGCCGGCAGTGAACCAACCGACCCGGGATCTTGGCCACGAATGAATGAGCAGTTCTTC.